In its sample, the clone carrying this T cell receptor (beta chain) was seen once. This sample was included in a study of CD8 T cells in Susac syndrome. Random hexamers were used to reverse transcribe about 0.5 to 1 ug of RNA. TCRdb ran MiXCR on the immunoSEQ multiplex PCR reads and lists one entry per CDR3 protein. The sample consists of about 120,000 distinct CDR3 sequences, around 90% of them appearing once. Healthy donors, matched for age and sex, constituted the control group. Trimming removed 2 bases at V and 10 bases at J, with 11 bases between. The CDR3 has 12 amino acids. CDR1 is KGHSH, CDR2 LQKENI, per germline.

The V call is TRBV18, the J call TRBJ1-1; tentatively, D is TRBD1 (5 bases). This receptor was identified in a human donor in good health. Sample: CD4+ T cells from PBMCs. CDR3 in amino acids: CASSPEGERAFF. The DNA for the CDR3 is TGTGCCAGCTCACCAGAAGGGGAACGAGCTTTCTTT. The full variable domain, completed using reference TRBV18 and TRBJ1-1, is NAGVMQNPRHLVRRRGQEARLRCSPMKGHSHVYWYRQLPEEGLKFMVYLQKENIIDESGMPKERFSAEFPKEGPSILRIQQVVRGDSAAYFCASSPEGERAFFGQGTRLTVV.